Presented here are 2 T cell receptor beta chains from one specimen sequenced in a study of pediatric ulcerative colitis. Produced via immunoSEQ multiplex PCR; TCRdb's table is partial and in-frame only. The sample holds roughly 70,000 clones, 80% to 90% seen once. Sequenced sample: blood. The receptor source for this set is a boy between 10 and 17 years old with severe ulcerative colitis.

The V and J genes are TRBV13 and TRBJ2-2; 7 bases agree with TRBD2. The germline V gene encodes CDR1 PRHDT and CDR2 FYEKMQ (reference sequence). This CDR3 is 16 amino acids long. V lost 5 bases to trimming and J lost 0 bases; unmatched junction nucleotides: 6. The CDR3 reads CASSPIAGTNTGELFF. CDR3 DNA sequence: TGTGCCAGCAGCCCCATAGCGGGCACGAACACCGGGGAGCTGTTTTTT.

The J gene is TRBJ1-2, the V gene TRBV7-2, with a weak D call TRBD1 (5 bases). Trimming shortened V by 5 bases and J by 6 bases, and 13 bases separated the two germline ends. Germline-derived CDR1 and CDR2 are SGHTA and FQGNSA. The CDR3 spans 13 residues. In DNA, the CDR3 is TGTGCCAGCAGCCCCGGACATGTGGATGGCTACACCTTC. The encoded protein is CASSPGHVDGYTF.